These T cell receptor beta chains were read from a single sample in a study of blood T cell repertoires in COVID-19. Measured with immunoSEQ multiplex PCR; TCRdb has only the in-frame clones, and not every one. In the table there are roughly 130,000 clones, roughly 83% of which are singletons. The sequencing input was PBMCs or T cells enriched from blood (not recorded which). The receptors were gathered from a man in his forties with acute COVID-19. The CDR3 runs from the conserved cysteine through the conserved F or W. D genes are given only for firm matches. The size field is filled for only some rows; it gives once, few, many or a size class.

j_call: TRBJ1-2; d_call: NA; clone_size: NA; v_call: TRBV6-5; cdr3_length: 16; cdr3_aa: CASSSTLWGGDRGYTF; cdr3_nt: TGTGCCAGCAGTTCAACCTTATGGGGGGGCGACCGTGGCTACACCTTC
j_call: TRBJ2-5; d_call: TRBD1; clone_size: NA; v_call: TRBV2; cdr3_length: 15; cdr3_aa: CASSAWGQEQETQYF; cdr3_nt: TGTGCCAGCAGTGCCTGGGGACAGGAACAAGAGACCCAGTACTTC
j_call: TRBJ2-5; d_call: NA; clone_size: NA; v_call: TRBV4-1; cdr3_length: 14; cdr3_aa: CASSRASDQETQYF; cdr3_nt: TGCGCCAGCAGCCGAGCTAGCGACCAAGAGACCCAGTACTTC
j_call: TRBJ1-1; d_call: TRBD1; clone_size: few; v_call: TRBV27; cdr3_length: 13; cdr3_aa: CASSKNRGDEAFF; cdr3_nt: TGTGCCAGCAGTAAAAACAGGGGTGATGAAGCTTTCTTT
j_call: TRBJ2-7; d_call: TRBD1; clone_size: NA; v_call: TRBV3-1/TRBV3-2; cdr3_length: 14; cdr3_aa: CASSQGQGSYEQYF; cdr3_nt: TGTGCCAGCAGCCAGGGACAGGGGTCCTACGAGCAGTACTTC
j_call: TRBJ2-1; d_call: NA; clone_size: NA; v_call: TRBV11-3; cdr3_length: 14; cdr3_aa: CASSPDPQGTEQFF; cdr3_nt: TGTGCCAGCAGCCCAGACCCCCAGGGTACTGAGCAGTTCTTC
j_call: TRBJ1-1; d_call: NA; clone_size: NA; v_call: TRBV30; cdr3_length: 12; cdr3_aa: CAWSREHTEAFF; cdr3_nt: TGTGCCTGGAGTCGGGAGCACACTGAAGCTTTCTTT
j_call: TRBJ1-2; d_call: TRBD1; clone_size: NA; v_call: TRBV19; cdr3_length: 14; cdr3_aa: CASSPGQGSEGYTF; cdr3_nt: TGTGCCAGTAGTCCAGGACAGGGTTCAGAAGGCTACACCTTC
j_call: TRBJ2-6; d_call: TRBD1; clone_size: NA; v_call: TRBV4-1; cdr3_length: 19; cdr3_aa: CASSQGPGQGISGANVLTF; cdr3_nt: TGCGCCAGCAGCCAAGGCCCGGGACAGGGGATCTCTGGGGCCAACGTCCTGACTTTC
j_call: TRBJ1-5; d_call: NA; clone_size: NA; v_call: TRBV7-2; cdr3_length: 14; cdr3_aa: CASSPSRDSQPQHF; cdr3_nt: TGTGCCAGCAGCCCCTCCAGGGATAGTCAGCCCCAGCATTTT